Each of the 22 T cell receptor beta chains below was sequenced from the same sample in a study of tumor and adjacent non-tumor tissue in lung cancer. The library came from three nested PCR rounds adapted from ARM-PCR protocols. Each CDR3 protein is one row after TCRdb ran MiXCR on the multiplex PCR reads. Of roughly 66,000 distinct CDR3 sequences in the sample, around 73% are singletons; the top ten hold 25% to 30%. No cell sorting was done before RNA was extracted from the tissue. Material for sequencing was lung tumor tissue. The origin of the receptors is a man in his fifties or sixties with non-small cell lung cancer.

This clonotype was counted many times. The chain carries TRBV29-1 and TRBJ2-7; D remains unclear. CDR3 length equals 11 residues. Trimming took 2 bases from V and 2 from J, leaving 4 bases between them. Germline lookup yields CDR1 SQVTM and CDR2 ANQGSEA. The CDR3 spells CSVEQTYEQYF. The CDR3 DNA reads TGCAGCGTTGAACAGACCTACGAGCAGTACTTC.

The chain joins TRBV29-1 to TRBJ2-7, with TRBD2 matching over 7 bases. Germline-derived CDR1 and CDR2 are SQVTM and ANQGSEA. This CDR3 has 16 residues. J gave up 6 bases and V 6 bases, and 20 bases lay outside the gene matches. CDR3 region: CSVGTGTSVSGLEQYF. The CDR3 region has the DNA TGCAGCGTCGGGACGGGAACTAGCGTGAGTGGACTCGAGCAGTACTTC.

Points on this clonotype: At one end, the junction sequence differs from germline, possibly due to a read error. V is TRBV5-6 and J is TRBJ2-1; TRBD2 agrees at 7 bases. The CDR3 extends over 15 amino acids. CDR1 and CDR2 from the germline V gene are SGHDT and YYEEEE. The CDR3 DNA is TGTGCCAACAGCTTGGTTTCGGGAGGCTACAATGAGCAATTCTTC. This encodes CANSLVSGGYNEQFF.

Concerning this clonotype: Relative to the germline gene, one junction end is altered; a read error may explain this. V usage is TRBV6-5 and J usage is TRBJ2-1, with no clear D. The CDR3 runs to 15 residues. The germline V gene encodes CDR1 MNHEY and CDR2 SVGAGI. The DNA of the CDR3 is TGTACCAGCAGTTATAGTGGGGACTCCTACAATGAGCAGTTCTTC. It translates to CTSSYSGDSYNEQFF.

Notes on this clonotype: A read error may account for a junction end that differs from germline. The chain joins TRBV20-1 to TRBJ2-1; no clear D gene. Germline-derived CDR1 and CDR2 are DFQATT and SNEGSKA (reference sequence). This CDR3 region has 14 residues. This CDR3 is CGAEKDVFATEQSF. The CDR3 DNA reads TGCGGTGCTGAGAAGGATGTTTTCGCCACAGAGCAGTCCTTC.

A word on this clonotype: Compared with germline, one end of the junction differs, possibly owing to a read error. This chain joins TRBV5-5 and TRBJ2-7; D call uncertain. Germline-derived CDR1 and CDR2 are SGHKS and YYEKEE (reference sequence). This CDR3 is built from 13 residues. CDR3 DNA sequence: TGTGCTAGCAGCTTGACCCCAGGATACGAGCGGTACTTC. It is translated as CASSLTPGYERYF.

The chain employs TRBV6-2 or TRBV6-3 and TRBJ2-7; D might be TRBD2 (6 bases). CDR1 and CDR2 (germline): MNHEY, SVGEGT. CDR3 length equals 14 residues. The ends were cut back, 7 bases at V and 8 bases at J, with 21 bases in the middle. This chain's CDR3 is CASTGGTGEAKQYF. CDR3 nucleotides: TGTGCCAGCACCGGCGGGACCGGCGAGGCCAAGCAGTACTTC.

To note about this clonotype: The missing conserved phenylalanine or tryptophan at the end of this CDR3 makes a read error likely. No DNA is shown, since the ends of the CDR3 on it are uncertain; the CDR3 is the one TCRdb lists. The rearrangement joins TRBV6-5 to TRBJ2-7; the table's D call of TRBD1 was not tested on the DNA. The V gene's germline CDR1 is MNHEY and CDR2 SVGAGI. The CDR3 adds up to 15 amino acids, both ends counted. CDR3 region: CASSYSRQETAEQYL.

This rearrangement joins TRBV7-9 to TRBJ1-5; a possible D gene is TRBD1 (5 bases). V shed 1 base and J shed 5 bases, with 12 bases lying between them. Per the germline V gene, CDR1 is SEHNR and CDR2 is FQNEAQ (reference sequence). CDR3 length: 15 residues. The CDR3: CASSLGLRGDQPQHF. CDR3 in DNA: TGTGCCAGCAGCTTAGGCTTACGGGGGGATCAGCCCCAGCATTTT.

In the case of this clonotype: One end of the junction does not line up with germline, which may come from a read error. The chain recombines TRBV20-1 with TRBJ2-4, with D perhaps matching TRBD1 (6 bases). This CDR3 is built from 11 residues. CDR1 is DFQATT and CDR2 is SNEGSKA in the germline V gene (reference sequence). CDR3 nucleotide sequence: TGCAGTGCTTACAGGGTTGACATTCAATACTTC. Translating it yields CSAYRVDIQYF.

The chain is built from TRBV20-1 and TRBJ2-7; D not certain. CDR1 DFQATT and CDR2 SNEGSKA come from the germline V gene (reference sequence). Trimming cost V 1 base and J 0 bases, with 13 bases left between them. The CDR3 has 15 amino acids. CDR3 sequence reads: CSARVSGRISYEQYF. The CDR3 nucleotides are TGCAGTGCTAGAGTTTCGGGCCGCATCTCCTACGAGCAGTACTTC.

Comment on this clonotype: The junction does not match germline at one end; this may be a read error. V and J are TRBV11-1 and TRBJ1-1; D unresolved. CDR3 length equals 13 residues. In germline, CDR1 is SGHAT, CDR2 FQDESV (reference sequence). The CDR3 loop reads CTSSLNPGVRAFF. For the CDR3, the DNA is TGTACCAGCAGCTTAAACCCCGGGGTACGTGCTTTCTTT. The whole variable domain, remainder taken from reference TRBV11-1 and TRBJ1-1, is EAEVAQSPRYKITEKSQAVAFWCDPISGHATLYWYRQILGQGPELLVQFQDESVVDDSQLPKDRFSAERLKGVDSTLKIQPAELGDSAMYLCTSSLNPGVRAFFGQGTRLTVV.

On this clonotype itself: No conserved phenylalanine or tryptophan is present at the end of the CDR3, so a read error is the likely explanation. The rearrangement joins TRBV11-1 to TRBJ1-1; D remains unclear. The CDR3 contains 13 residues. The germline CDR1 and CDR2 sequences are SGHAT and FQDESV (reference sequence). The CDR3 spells CVSSLAPEAEAFL. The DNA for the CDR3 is TGTGTCAGCAGCTTAGCGCCGGAGGCTGAAGCTTTCCTT.

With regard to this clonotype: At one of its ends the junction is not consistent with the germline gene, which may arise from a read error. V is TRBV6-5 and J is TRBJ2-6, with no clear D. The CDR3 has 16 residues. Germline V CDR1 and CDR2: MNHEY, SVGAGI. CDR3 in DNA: TGTGCCAGCGCCCTGTGGGTTGGCTCTGTGGCCAACGTACTGACTTTC. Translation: CASALWVGSVANVLTF.

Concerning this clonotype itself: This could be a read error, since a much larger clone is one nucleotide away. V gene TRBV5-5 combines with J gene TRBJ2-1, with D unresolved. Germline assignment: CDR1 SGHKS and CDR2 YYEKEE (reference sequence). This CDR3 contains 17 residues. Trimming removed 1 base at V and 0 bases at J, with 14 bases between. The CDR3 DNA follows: TGTGCCAGCAGCTTGTCGGCCGGAAGGAACTCCTACAATGAGCAGTTCTTC. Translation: CASSLSAGRNSYNEQFF. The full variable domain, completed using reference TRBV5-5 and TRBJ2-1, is DAGVTQSPTHLIKTRGQQVTLRCSPISGHKSVSWYQQVLGQGPQFIFQYYEKEERGRGNFPDRFSARQFPNYSSELNVNALLLGDSALYLCASSLSAGRNSYNEQFFGPGTRLTVL.

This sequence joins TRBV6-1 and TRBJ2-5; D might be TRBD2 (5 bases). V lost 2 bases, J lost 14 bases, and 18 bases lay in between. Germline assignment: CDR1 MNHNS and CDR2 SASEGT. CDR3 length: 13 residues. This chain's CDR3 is CASSELGLGSHYF. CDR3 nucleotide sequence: TGTGCCAGCAGTGAACTGGGTTTGGGGAGCCATTACTTC.

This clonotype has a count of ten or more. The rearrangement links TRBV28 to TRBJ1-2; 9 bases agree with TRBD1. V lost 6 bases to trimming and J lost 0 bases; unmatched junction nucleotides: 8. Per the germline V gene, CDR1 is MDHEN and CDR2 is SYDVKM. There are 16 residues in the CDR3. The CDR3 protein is CASRLAQGAPNYGYTF. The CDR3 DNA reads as TGTGCCAGCAGGCTCGCACAGGGGGCGCCTAACTATGGCTACACCTTC.

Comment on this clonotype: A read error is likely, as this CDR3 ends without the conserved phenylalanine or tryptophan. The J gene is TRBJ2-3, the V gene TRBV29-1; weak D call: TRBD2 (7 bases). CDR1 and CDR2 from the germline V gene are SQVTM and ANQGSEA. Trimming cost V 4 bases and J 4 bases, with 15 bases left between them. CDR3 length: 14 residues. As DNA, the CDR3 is TGCAGCGTTGGAGGGGTGCGGGGGCCAGATACGCAGTATTAT. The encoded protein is CSVGGVRGPDTQYY.

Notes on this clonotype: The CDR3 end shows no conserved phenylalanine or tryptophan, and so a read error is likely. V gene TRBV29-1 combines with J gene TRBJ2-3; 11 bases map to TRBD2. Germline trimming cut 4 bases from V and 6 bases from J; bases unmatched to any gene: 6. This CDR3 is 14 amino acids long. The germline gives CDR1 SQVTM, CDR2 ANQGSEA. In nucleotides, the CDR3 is TGCAGCGTTGCTACTAGCGGGAGAACGGATACGCAGTATCTT. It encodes CSVATSGRTDTQYL.

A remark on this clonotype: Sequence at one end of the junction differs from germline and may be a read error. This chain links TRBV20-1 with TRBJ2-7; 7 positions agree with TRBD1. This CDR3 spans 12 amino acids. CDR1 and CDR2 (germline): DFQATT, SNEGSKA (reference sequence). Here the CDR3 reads CRARDRPDEQYF. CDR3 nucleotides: TGTAGAGCGAGGGACAGACCCGACGAACAGTACTTC.

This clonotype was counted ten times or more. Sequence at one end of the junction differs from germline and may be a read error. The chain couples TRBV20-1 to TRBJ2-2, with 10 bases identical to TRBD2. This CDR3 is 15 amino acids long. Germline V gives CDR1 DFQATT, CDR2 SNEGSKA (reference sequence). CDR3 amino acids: CSAWLAGENTGGLFF. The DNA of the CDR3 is TGCAGTGCCTGGCTAGCGGGGGAGAACACCGGGGGGCTGTTTTTT.

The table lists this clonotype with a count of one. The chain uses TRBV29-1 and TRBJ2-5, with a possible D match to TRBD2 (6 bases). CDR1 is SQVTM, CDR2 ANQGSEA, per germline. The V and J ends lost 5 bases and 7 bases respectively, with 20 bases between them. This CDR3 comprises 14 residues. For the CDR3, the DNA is TGCAGCGTTTCCCTACGGGACTTAAGATGGACCCAGTACTTC. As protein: CSVSLRDLRWTQYF. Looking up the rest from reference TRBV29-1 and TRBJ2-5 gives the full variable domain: SAVISQKPSRDICQRGTSLTIQCQVDSQVTMMFWYRQQPGQSLTLIATANQGSEATYESGFVIDKFPISRPNLTFSTLTVSNMSPEDSSIYLCSVSLRDLRWTQYFGPGTRLLVL.